The rows below give T cell receptor beta chains drawn from one sample of a study of long-term antiretroviral therapy in people with HIV. Sequenced by immunoSEQ multiplex PCR; TCRdb stores in-frame clones only, minus some. The sample includes 25,000 to 35,000 clones, 60% to 85% seen only once; the top ten take 8.2%. The sample in question was unsorted PBMCs, obtained 3.1 years after starting antiretroviral therapy. These receptors were taken from a woman aged 50 to 60 with HIV. The CDR3 runs from the conserved cysteine through the conserved F or W. A D gene is named only where the DNA matches it firmly. Clone size is given for some rows only: seen once, a few or many times, or a class if the clone is expanded.

TRBV13	TRBD1	-	TRBJ1-3	TGTGCCAGCAGCTTAGAAGGGGACAGTCCTGGAAACACCATATATTTT	CASSLEGDSPGNTIYF
TRBV29-1	TRBD2	-	TRBJ2-1	TGCAGCGTTGAGGGCGGGGGGTTCCCCTACAATGAGCAGTTCTTC	CSVEGGGFPYNEQFF
TRBV19	TRBD1	-	TRBJ1-2	TGTGCCAGTACCCCCGGGACAGGGGGCTATGGCTACACCTTC	CASTPGTGGYGYTF
TRBV10-2	TRBD1	-	TRBJ2-7	TGCGCCAGCAGTGAGAGGGGGCCCTCCGACGAGCAGTACTTC	CASSERGPSDEQYF
TRBV11-2	-	-	TRBJ1-1	TGTGCCAGCAGCTTAATTGGAACCAGGGCCTTT	CASSLIGTRAF
TRBV2	TRBD1	-	TRBJ2-2	TGTGCCAGCAGTGAGAGGTGGCAGGGGGCCGGGGAGCTGTTTTTT	CASSERWQGAGELFF
TRBV7-9	TRBD2	-	TRBJ2-3	TGTGCCAGCAGCTTCCCGGGGGGGGCAGATACGCAGTATTTT	CASSFPGGADTQYF
TRBV5-1	-	-	TRBJ1-1	TGCGCCAGCAGCTTGGTCGCCGACACTGAAGCTTTCTTT	CASSLVADTEAFF
TRBV30	-	-	TRBJ2-3	TGTGCCTTGACGGGGGTTACAGATACGCAGTATTTT	CALTGVTDTQYF
TRBV5-5	TRBD1	-	TRBJ1-1	TGTGCCAGCAGCCGACTGGACAGGGTAGCTTTCTTT	CASSRLDRVAFF
TRBV7-9	TRBD1	-	TRBJ1-3	TGTGCCAGCAGCGCGGGACAGGGTGGAAACACCATATATTTT	CASSAGQGGNTIYF
TRBV29-1	TRBD1	-	TRBJ2-1	TGCAGCGTGCCGGGACAGGGAACCAATGAGCAGTTCTTC	CSVPGQGTNEQFF
TRBV6-5	TRBD1	-	TRBJ1-4	TGTGCCAGCAGTTACCGGGACAGCTTCGAAAAACTGTTTTTT	CASSYRDSFEKLFF
TRBV4-2	-	-	TRBJ2-7	TGTGCCAGCAGCCAAGAGGGTGGCTACGAGCAGTACTTC	CASSQEGGYEQYF
TRBV14	-	-	TRBJ2-5	TGTGCCAGCAGCCAGAGGTGGGAGACCCAGTACTTC	CASSQRWETQYF
TRBV15	TRBD2	once	TRBJ2-3	TGTGCCATCCATCTAGCGGGGGGGCTATTGGATACGCAGTATTTT	CAIHLAGGLLDTQYF
TRBV27	-	-	TRBJ2-2	TGTGCCAGCAGTCCCTCGAACACCGGGGAGCTGTTTTTT	CASSPSNTGELFF
TRBV5-1	TRBD2	-	TRBJ2-1	TGCGCCAGCAGCTTGCCTAGCGGGGCCAATGAGCAGTTCTTC	CASSLPSGANEQFF
TRBV6-5	-	-	TRBJ2-2	TGTGCCAGCAGTTACTCGAGGATGAACACCGGGGAGCTGTTTTTT	CASSYSRMNTGELFF
TRBV6-1	-	-	TRBJ1-5	TGTGCCAGTTTTTCCCCACAGGGCCGAGGGCCCCAGCATTTT	CASFSPQGRGPQHF
TRBV5-1	TRBD1	-	TRBJ1-1	TGCGCCAGCAAATTGACAGGGATGAACACTGAAGCTTTCTTT	CASKLTGMNTEAFF
TRBV14	-	-	TRBJ2-7	TGTGCCAGCAGCCAAGCATACGAGCAGTACTTC	CASSQAYEQYF
TRBV27	TRBD1	-	TRBJ1-1	TGTGCCAGCAGTCCGGACAGGGGATTCACTGAAGCTTTCTTT	CASSPDRGFTEAFF
TRBV29-1	-	-	TRBJ2-2	TGCAGCGTTGAGGACACGAACACCGGGGAGCTGTTTTTT	CSVEDTNTGELFF
TRBV4-1	-	-	TRBJ1-4	TGCGCCAGCAGCCAAACAAACAGGGACCTTAATGAAAAACTGTTTTTT	CASSQTNRDLNEKLFF
TRBV4-2	-	-	TRBJ1-2	TGTGCCAGCAGCCAAGAAGGGGAGCCCTACTATGGCTACACCTTC	CASSQEGEPYYGYTF
TRBV19	-	-	TRBJ1-6	TGTGCCAGTAGTATAGCGGTGGGGTATTCCTATAATTCACCCCTCCACTTT	CASSIAVGYSYNSPLHF
TRBV5-1	-	few	TRBJ1-2	TGCGCCAGCAGTCAAGAGGGGAACTATGGCTACACCTTC	CASSQEGNYGYTF
TRBV7-2	TRBD2	-	TRBJ2-5	TGTGCCAGCAGATTAGCGGGGTTTAGGAGGGAGACCCAGTACTTC	CASRLAGFRRETQYF
TRBV30	TRBD1	-	TRBJ1-2	TGTGCACAACCGGGACAGGGTTTCAATGGCTACACCTTC	CAQPGQGFNGYTF
TRBV28	-	-	TRBJ1-1	TGTGCCAGCAGTTTATTAAGGGGGGACACTGAAGCTTTCTTT	CASSLLRGDTEAFF
TRBV18	-	-	TRBJ2-7	TGTGCCAGCTCACCCGGGGGCGGGCCCTACGAGCAGTACTTC	CASSPGGGPYEQYF
TRBV2	TRBD1	-	TRBJ1-6	TGTGCCAGCAGTCCTCGACAGGGGAATAATTCACCCCTCCACTTT	CASSPRQGNNSPLHF